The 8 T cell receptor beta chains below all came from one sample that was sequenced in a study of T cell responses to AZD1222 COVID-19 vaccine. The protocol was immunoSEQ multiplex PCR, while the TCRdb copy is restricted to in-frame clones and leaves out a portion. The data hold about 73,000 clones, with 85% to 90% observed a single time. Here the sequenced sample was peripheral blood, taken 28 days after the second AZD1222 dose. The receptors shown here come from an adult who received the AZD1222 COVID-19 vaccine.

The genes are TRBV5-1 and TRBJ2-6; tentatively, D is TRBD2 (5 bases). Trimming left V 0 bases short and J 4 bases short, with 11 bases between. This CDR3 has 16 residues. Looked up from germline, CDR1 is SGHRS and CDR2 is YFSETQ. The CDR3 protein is CASSLAGDRGANVLTF. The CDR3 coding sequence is TGCGCCAGCAGCTTGGCCGGGGATCGGGGGGCCAACGTCCTGACTTTC.

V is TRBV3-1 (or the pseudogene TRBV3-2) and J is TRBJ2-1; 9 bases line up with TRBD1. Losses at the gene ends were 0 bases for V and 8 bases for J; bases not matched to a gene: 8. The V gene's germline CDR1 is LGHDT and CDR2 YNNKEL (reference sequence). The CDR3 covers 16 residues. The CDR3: CASSQDSRQGVHEQFF. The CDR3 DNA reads TGTGCCAGCAGCCAAGATTCGAGACAGGGGGTCCATGAGCAGTTCTTC.

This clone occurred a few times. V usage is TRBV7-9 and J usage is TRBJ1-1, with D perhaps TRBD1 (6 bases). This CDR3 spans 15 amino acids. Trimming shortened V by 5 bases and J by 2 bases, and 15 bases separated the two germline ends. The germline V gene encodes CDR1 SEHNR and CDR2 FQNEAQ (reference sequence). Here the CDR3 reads CASSDYQDRNTEAFF. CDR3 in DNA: TGTGCCAGCAGCGATTACCAGGACAGAAACACTGAAGCTTTCTTT.

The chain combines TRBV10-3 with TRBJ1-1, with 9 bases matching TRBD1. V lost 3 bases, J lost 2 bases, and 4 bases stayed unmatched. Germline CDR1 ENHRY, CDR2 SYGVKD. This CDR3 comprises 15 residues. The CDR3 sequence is CAISDPGQGNTEAFF. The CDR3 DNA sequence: TGTGCCATCAGTGACCCGGGACAGGGAAACACTGAAGCTTTCTTT.

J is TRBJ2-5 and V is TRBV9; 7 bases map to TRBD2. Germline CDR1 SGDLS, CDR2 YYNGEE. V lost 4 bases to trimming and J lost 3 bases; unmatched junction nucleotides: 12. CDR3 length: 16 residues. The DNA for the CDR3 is TGTGCCAGCAGCCCCCGAGTGTCCGGGGGGAAAGAGACCCAGTACTTC. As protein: CASSPRVSGGKETQYF.

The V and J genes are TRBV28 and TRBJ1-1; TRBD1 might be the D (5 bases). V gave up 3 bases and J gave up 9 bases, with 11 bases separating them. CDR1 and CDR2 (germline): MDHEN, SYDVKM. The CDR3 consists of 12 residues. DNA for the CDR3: TGTGCCAGCAGTTTCCCCGGGACCAAAGCTTTCTTT. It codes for CASSFPGTKAFF.

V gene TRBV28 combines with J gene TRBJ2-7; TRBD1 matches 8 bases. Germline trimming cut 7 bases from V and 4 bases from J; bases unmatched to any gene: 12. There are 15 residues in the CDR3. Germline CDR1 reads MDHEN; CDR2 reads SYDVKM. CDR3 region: CASNPRRDRGYEQYF. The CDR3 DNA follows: TGTGCCAGCAATCCGAGACGAGACAGGGGTTACGAGCAGTACTTC.

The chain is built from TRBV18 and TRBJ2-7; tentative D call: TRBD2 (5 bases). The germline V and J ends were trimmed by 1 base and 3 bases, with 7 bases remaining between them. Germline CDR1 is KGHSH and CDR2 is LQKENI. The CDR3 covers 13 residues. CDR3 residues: CASSPRRDYEQYF. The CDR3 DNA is TGTGCCAGCTCACCACGCCGGGACTACGAGCAGTACTTC.